The clone carrying this T cell receptor beta chain appeared a single time. This CDR3 has 14 residues. V trimming: 5 bases; J trimming: 5 bases; junction bases outside the gene matches: 3. Germline-derived CDR1 and CDR2 are SNHLY and FYNNEI. These data belong to a study of T cells in tuberculosis. Across the study: A South African cohort included IGRA-negative adolescents, latently infected IGRA-positive adolescents and adults with active tuberculosis.

Data came from immunoSEQ multiplex PCR; TCRdb stores just in-frame clones and leaves some out. The table records around 38,000 clones, nearly 97% of them present only once. V gene TRBV2 combines with J gene TRBJ2-5; 12 nucleotides agree with TRBD2. This receptor was taken from a donor aged 10 to 29 with latent tuberculosis or without tuberculosis infection. The specimen sequenced was PBMCs. The DNA for the CDR3 is TGTGCCAGCAGTAGACTAGCGGGAGTTGAGACCCAGTACTTC. Amino acid sequence: CASSRLAGVETQYF.